This T cell receptor beta chain came from a study of cytomegalovirus exposure and HLA in healthy donors. The primer mix had 60 Vbeta and 13 Jbeta primers. The table came from immunoSEQ multiplex PCR; TCRdb's copy has only in-frame clones and leaves some out. The repertoire includes some 170,000 clones, around 83% of them detected once, and 0.95% to 1% sits in the top ten. Regarding the study as a whole: Among TCR beta chains, those listed as cytomegalovirus-associated numbered about 160.

V lost 0 bases and J lost 1, with 10 bases in between. Germline CDR1 reads SGHRS; CDR2 reads YFSETQ. The CDR3 has 15 amino acids. Note on this clone: Antigen specificity is unknown.

The TCR comes from a girl aged 2 to 10 in good health and CMV-seropositive. Sample: PBMCs. V is TRBV5-1 and J is TRBJ1-1; TRBD1 is a possible D gene (5 bases). Here the CDR3 DNA reads TGCGCCAGCAGCTTGGGTGGACACACGAACACTGAAGCTTTCTTT. Translation gives CASSLGGHTNTEAFF.